A single sample is the source of the 18 T cell receptor beta chains below, sequenced in a study of CD4 T cells in relation to SARS-CoV-2 and coronaviruses listed by TCRdb under 2021. Library method: the immunoSEQ multiplex PCR assay. In TCRdb, the immuneACCESS table is reduced to in-frame sequences with V and J assigned. These tables do not hold every clone; where another copy was compared, an unresolved V gene accounts for under half, and the others remain unexplained. Here the sample has 35,000 to 40,000 clones; more than 75% occur a single time. Of the sample, roughly 10% falls within the top ten clones. The source material was memory CD4+ T cells from PBMCs. The cell subset or site label of this sample denotes: memory (non-naive) CD4+ T cells. Receptors were obtained from an adult with COVID-19.

The rearrangement links TRBV7-2 to TRBJ1-5; no firm D call. Germline CDR1 is SGHTA and CDR2 is FQGNSA. This CDR3 has 14 amino acids. Trimming left V 0 bases short and J 7 bases short, with 10 bases between. CDR3: CASSLAPPDQPQHF. The CDR3 DNA reads TGTGCCAGCAGCTTAGCTCCCCCGGACCAGCCCCAGCATTTT.

Details on this clone: Its ends do not fully match the called genes, so a read error is possible. The gene calls are TRBV18 and TRBJ2-7, with a tentative D call TRBD2 (7 bases). In germline, CDR1 is KGHSH, CDR2 LQKENI. This CDR3 is built from 15 residues. The CDR3 coding sequence is TGTGTCAGCTCACCAAAACAGGGTTCGGGGGGCGAGCAGTACTTC. Protein product: CVSSPKQGSGGEQYF.

The V and J genes are TRBV29-1 and TRBJ2-5; no firm D call. Germline V gene sequence: CDR1 SQVTM, CDR2 ANQGSEA. V gave up 2 bases and J gave up 7 bases, with 8 bases separating them. CDR3 size: 11 residues. The CDR3 DNA reads TGCAGCGTTGAACTTAAAGGGACCCAGTACTTC. It is translated as CSVELKGTQYF.

The J gene is TRBJ2-7, the V gene TRBV27, with D possibly being TRBD1 or TRBD2 (5 bases each). There are 16 residues in the CDR3. Germline V gene sequence: CDR1 MNHEY, CDR2 SMNVEV (reference sequence). Trimming removed 2 bases from V and 0 bases from J, with 14 bases in between. This chain's CDR3 is CASSLIRAGSSYEQYF. In DNA form, the CDR3 reads TGTGCCAGCAGTTTAATTCGTGCAGGGAGCTCCTACGAGCAGTACTTC.

The chain carries TRBV7-8 and TRBJ2-7; 8 bases map to TRBD1. The V segment lost 5 bases and the J segment 0 bases; nucleotides outside the gene matches: 12. Germline values: CDR1 SGHVS, CDR2 FQNEAQ. This CDR3 contains 17 residues. In DNA, the CDR3 is TGTGCCAGCAGCCTCATAAAAGGACAGGGAAGCTCCTACGAGCAGTACTTC. It translates to CASSLIKGQGSSYEQYF.

The chain employs TRBV5-5 and TRBJ1-5; 7 bases agree with TRBD1. The J segment lost 4 bases and the V segment lost 4 bases, leaving 8 bases of the junction unmatched. CDR1 is SGHKS and CDR2 is YYEKEE in the germline V gene (reference sequence). This CDR3 has 15 amino acids. CDR3 bases: TGTGCCAGCAGCAGAGATGACAGGGAAAATCAGCCCCAGCATTTT. This encodes CASSRDDRENQPQHF.

The V and J genes are TRBV5-6 and TRBJ1-4, with D maybe TRBD1 (5 bases). Trimming took off 1 base at V and 6 bases at J, with 13 bases between the two ends. The CDR3 runs 15 residues. The germline V gene has CDR1 SGHDT and CDR2 YYEEEE. In DNA form, the CDR3 reads TGTGCCAGCAGCTTGCTCCGGGACGGAGATGAAAAACTGTTTTTT. It is translated as CASSLLRDGDEKLFF.

The chain combines TRBV9 with TRBJ2-2; D remains ambiguous. Germline V lookup: CDR1 SGDLS, CDR2 YYNGEE. Trimming removed 0 bases at V and 4 bases at J, with 10 bases between. The CDR3 totals 15 residues. The CDR3 region has the DNA TGTGCCAGCAGCGTAGGAGAACTTCTCACCGGGGAGCTGTTTTTT. It encodes CASSVGELLTGELFF.

In DNA form, the CDR3 reads TGTGCAGCAGCCCCCGGAGGGAGGGGCTACGAGCAGTACTTC. Its protein is CAAAPGGRGYEQYF. J is TRBJ2-7 and V is TRBV6-5, with 7 bases matching TRBD2. The CDR3 sequence is 14 residues long. Germline V gene lookup returns CDR1 MNHEY and CDR2 SVGAGI.

This sequence joins TRBV6-5 and TRBJ1-2, with TRBD1 matching over 9 bases. Germline V gene sequence: CDR1 MNHEY, CDR2 SVGAGI. Trimming took 7 bases from V and 5 from J; bases not matched to a gene: 2. This CDR3 has 12 residues. Written as DNA, the CDR3 is TGTGCCAGCACTGGGACAGGGTATGGCTACACCTTC. Translated, it gives CASTGTGYGYTF.

This chain joins TRBV6-5 and TRBJ2-4; no clear D gene. CDR1 and CDR2 (germline): MNHEY, SVGAGI. V was cut by 7 bases and J by 1 base, with 14 bases left in between. CDR3 length: 15 residues. The DNA for the CDR3 is TGTGCCAGCACCGCAGCAGAGAGGGCCAAAAACATTCAGTACTTC. Its protein is CASTAAERAKNIQYF.

The V call is TRBV7-9, the J call TRBJ1-6; 8 positions agree with TRBD1. This CDR3 has 13 amino acids. Losses at the gene ends were 1 base for V and 11 bases for J; bases not matched to a gene: 1. Looked up from germline, CDR1 is SEHNR and CDR2 is FQNEAQ (reference sequence). Here the CDR3 reads CASSLGGQAPLHF. The CDR3 bases are TGTGCCAGCAGCTTAGGGGGACAGGCACCCCTCCACTTT.

The chain couples TRBV9 to TRBJ1-4; D unclear. The V gene's germline CDR1 is SGDLS and CDR2 YYNGEE. The CDR3 spans 14 residues. Trimming removed 0 bases from V and 8 bases from J, with 11 bases in between. CDR3 residues: CASSVGAVAEKLFF. The DNA for the CDR3 is TGTGCCAGCAGCGTAGGGGCCGTGGCCGAAAAACTGTTTTTT.

The chain couples TRBV20-1 to TRBJ2-2; 8 nucleotides agree with TRBD2. Germline CDR1 DFQATT, CDR2 SNEGSKA (reference sequence). Germline trimming cut 3 bases from V and 4 bases from J; bases unmatched to any gene: 10. CDR3 length: 16 amino acids. The CDR3 DNA follows: TGCAGTGCTAGTCCCGCGGGACTAGGGGGCACCGGGGAGCTGTTTTTT. Amino acids: CSASPAGLGGTGELFF.

The chain is built from TRBV3-1 (or the pseudogene TRBV3-2) and TRBJ1-2, with 9 bases fitting TRBD1. This CDR3 has 15 amino acids. The V gene end was trimmed by 6 bases and the J gene end by 7 bases; junction bases not matched to a gene: 12. The germline CDR1 and CDR2 sequences are LGHDT and YNNKEL (reference sequence). CDR3: CASRPGTGKSGGYTF. CDR3 in DNA: TGTGCCAGCAGACCAGGGACAGGGAAATCCGGTGGCTACACCTTC.

The rearrangement joins TRBV25-1 to TRBJ2-5; 7 nucleotides align to TRBD2. The CDR3 spans 14 residues. Germline-derived CDR1 and CDR2 are MGHDK and SYGVNS. V shed 4 bases, J shed 5 bases, and the junction held 7 bases outside the gene matches. For the CDR3, the DNA is TGTGCCAGCAGTGCTAGCGGAAGAGCGGAGACCCAGTACTTC. Translated: CASSASGRAETQYF.

CDR3: CASSLSQAVRLSGNTIYF. The CDR3 nucleotides are TGTGCCAGCAGTTTAAGTCAGGCGGTGCGGTTGTCTGGAAACACCATATATTTT. This chain connects TRBV27 to TRBJ1-3; no clear D. CDR1 and CDR2 from the germline V gene are MNHEY and SMNVEV (reference sequence). V was cut by 2 bases and J by 1 base, with 18 bases left in between. The CDR3 totals 18 residues.

This clone has only one observation. The chain recombines TRBV5-1 with TRBJ1-6, with TRBD1 matching 10 bases. J was trimmed by 10 bases and V by 0 bases; bases with no gene match: 4. The CDR3 length is 15 residues. Per the germline V gene, CDR1 is SGHRS and CDR2 is YFSETQ. The CDR3 DNA reads as TGCGCCAGCAGCTTGGGACAGGGGGCTAACTCACCCCTCCACTTT. Translating gives CASSLGQGANSPLHF.